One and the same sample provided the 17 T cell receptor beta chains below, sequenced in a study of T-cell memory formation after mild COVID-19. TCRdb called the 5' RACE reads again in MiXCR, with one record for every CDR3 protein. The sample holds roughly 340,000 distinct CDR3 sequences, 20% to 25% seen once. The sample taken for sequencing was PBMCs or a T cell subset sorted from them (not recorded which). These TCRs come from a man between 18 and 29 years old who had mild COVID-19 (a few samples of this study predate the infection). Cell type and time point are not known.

CDR3 in DNA: TGTGCCAGCAGCCTACAGGGGGCAGGGAACTATGGCTACACCTTC. Its translation is CASSLQGAGNYGYTF. V gene TRBV9 combines with J gene TRBJ1-2, with 9 bases matching TRBD1. The CDR3 consists of 15 residues. CDR1 is SGDLS and CDR2 is YYNGEE in the germline V gene. J lost 2 bases, V lost 4 bases, and 6 bases had no gene match.

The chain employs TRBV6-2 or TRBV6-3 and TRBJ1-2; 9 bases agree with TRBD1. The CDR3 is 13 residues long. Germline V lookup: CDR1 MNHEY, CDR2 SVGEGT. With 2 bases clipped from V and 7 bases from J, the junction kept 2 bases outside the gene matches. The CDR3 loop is CASSYGTGSGYTF. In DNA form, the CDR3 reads TGTGCCAGCAGTTACGGGACAGGGAGTGGCTACACCTTC.

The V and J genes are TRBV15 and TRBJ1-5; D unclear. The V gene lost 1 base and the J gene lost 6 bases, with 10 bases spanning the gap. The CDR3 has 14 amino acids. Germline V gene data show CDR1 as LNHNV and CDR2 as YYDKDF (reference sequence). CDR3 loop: CATSRASRSQPQHF. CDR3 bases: TGTGCCACCAGCAGAGCGTCCAGAAGTCAGCCCCAGCATTTT.

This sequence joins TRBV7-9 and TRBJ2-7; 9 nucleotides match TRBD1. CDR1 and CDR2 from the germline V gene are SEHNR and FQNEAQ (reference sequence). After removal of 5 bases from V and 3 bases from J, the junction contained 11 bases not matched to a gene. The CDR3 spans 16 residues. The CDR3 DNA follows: TGTGCCAGCAGCAATAGGGCCGGGACAGGGTTCTACGAGCAGTACTTC. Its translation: CASSNRAGTGFYEQYF.

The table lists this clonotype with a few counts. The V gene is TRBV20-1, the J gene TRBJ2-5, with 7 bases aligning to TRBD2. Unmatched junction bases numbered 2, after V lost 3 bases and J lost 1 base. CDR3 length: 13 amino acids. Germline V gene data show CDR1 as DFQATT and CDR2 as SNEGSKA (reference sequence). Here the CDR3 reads CSASGGGQETQYF. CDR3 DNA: TGCAGTGCTAGTGGGGGGGGCCAAGAGACCCAGTACTTC.

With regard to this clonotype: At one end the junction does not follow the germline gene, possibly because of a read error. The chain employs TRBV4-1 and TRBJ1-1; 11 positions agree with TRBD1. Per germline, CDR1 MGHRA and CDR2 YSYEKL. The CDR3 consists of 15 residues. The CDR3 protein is CASRQGQGAVTEAFF. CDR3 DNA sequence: TGCGCCAGCAGACAAGGACAGGGGGCGGTCACTGAAGCTTTCTTT.

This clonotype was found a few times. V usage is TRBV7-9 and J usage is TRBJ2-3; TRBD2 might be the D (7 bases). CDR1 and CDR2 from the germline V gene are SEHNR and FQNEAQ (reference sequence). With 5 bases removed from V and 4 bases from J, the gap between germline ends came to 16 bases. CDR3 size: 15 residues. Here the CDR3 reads CASSGFAGAADTQYF. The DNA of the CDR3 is TGTGCCAGCAGCGGCTTTGCGGGGGCGGCAGATACGCAGTATTTT. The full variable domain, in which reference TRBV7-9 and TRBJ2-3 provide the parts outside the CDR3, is DTGVSQNPRHKITKRGQNVTFRCDPISEHNRLYWYRQTLGQGPEFLTYFQNEAQLEKSRLLSDRFSAERPKGSFSTLEIQRTEQGDSAMYLCASSGFAGAADTQYFGPGTRLTVL.

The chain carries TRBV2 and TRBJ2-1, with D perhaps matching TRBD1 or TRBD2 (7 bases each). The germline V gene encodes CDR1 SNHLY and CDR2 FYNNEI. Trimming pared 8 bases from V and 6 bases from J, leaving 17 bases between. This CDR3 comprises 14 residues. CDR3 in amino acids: CASPGEGAGNEQFF. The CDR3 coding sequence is TGTGCCAGCCCAGGGGAGGGGGCAGGCAATGAGCAGTTCTTC. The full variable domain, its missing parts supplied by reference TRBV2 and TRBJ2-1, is EPEVTQTPSHQVTQMGQEVILRCVPISNHLYFYWYRQILGQKVEFLVSFYNNEISEKSEIFDDQFSVERPDGSNFTLKIRSTKLEDSAMYFCASPGEGAGNEQFFGPGTRLTVL.

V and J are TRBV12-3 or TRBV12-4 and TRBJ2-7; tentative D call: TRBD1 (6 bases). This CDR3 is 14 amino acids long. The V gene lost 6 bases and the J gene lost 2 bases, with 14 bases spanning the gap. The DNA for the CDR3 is TGTGCCAGCAGCCCCAACAGGGCCACCTACGAGCAGTACTTC. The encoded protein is CASSPNRATYEQYF.

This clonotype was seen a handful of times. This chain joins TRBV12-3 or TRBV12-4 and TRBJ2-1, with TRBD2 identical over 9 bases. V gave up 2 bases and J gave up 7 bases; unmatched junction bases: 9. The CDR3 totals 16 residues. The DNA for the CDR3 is TGTGCCAGCAGTTTAAAGGCGGGGGGGCCGGGTAATGAGCAGTTCTTC. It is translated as CASSLKAGGPGNEQFF.

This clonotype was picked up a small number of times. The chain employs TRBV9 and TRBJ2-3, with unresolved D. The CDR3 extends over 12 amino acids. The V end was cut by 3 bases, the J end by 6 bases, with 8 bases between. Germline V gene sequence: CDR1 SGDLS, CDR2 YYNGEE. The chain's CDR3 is CASSGGMDTQYF. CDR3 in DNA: TGTGCCAGCAGCGGTGGAATGGATACGCAGTATTTT.

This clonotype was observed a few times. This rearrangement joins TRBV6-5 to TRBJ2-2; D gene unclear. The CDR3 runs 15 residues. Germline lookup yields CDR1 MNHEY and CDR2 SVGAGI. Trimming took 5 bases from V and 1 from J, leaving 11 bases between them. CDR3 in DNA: TGTGCCAGCAGTCCAAATTACCTGAACACCGGGGAGCTGTTTTTT. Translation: CASSPNYLNTGELFF.

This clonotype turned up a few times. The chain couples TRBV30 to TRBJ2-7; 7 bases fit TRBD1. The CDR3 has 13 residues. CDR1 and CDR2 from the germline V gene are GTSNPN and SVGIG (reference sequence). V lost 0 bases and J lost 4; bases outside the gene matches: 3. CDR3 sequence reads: CAWSVGRGYEQYF. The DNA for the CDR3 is TGTGCCTGGAGTGTAGGCAGGGGGTACGAGCAGTACTTC.

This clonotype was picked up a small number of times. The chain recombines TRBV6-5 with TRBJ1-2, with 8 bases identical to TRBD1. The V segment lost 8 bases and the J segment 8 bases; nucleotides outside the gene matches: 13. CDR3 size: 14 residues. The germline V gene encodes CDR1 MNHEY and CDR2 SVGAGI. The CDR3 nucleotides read TGTGCCAGCGTAACTCCGGGACAGGCGGAGGGCTACACCTTC. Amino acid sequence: CASVTPGQAEGYTF.

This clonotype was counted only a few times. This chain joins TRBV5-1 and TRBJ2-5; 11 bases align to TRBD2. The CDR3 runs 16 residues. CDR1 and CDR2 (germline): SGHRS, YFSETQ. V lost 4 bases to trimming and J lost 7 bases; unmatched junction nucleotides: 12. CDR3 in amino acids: CASSARLAGTPGTQYF. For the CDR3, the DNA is TGCGCCAGCAGCGCCCGACTAGCGGGGACCCCTGGGACCCAGTACTTC.

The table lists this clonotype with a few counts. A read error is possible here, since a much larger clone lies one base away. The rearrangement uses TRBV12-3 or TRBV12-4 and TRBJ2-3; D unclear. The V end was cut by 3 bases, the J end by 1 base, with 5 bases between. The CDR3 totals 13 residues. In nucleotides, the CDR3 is TGTGCCAGCAGTTTTCTCGGCACAGATACGCAGTATTTT. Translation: CASSFLGTDTQYF.

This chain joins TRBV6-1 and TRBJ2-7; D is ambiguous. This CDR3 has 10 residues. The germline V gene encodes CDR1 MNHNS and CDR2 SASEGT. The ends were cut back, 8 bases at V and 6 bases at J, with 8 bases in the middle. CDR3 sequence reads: CASGLGEQYF. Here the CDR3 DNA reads TGTGCCAGCGGGTTGGGCGAGCAGTACTTC.